These 9 T cell receptor beta chains originate from one sample sequenced in a study of blood T cell repertoires in COVID-19 (dated by TCRdb to between 2020 and 2021). The method was the immunoSEQ multiplex PCR assay. Entries here come from immuneACCESS through TCRdb and include only in-frame sequences with V and J called. Some clones fail to appear in such tables; in the studies checked, an unresolved V gene covers under half of the shortfall, and the cause of the remainder is unknown. Within this sample are about 73,000 clones, with 82% of them counted one time only. Together, the top ten hold approximately 1.7% of the sample. Sequencing was carried out using peripheral blood. The receptor source for this set is a woman aged 60-70 years with acute or convalescent COVID-19.

The rearrangement uses TRBV6-5 and TRBJ1-6; 9 nucleotides match TRBD1. CDR1 MNHEY and CDR2 SVGAGI come from the germline V gene. V gave up 0 bases and J gave up 10 bases; unmatched junction bases: 7. The CDR3 is 16 residues long. The CDR3 DNA reads as TGTGCCAGCAGTTACTCGTCGGGACAGGGAACCTCACCCCTCCACTTT. As protein: CASSYSSGQGTSPLHF.

Note on this clone: The same CDR3 is also encoded by other DNA sequences in this sample. V gene TRBV6-5 combines with J gene TRBJ1-6, with D unresolved. CDR1 and CDR2 (germline): MNHEY, SVGAGI. Trimming took 7 bases from V and 0 from J, leaving 7 bases between them. The CDR3 extends over 14 amino acids. As DNA, the CDR3 is TGTGCCAGCACCACCAGCTCCTATAATTCACCCCTCCACTTT. Translation: CASTTSSYNSPLHF.

This chain joins TRBV7-8 and TRBJ2-7, with 10 nucleotides matching TRBD1. In germline, CDR1 is SGHVS, CDR2 FQNEAQ. This CDR3 spans 17 amino acids. Losses at the gene ends were 1 base for V and 6 bases for J; bases not matched to a gene: 12. The CDR3 spells CASSLVGGTGVTAEQYF. CDR3 DNA sequence: TGTGCCAGCAGCTTAGTAGGGGGGACAGGGGTAACAGCCGAGCAGTACTTC. The full variable domain, its missing parts supplied by reference TRBV7-8 and TRBJ2-7, is GAGVSQSPRYKVAKRGQDVALRCDPISGHVSLFWYQQALGQGPEFLTYFQNEAQLDKSGLPSDRFFAERPEGSVSTLKIQRTQQEDSAVYLCASSLVGGTGVTAEQYFGPGTRLTVT.

The sample holds a few counts of this clone. The V and J genes are TRBV2 and TRBJ1-1; unclear D gene. Trimming pared 4 bases from V and 2 bases from J, leaving 14 bases between. The CDR3 runs 15 residues. Germline-derived CDR1 and CDR2 are SNHLY and FYNNEI. In DNA, the CDR3 is TGTGCCAGCAGTGTAGGAGCGGTAGTTAACACTGAAGCTTTCTTT. Translation gives CASSVGAVVNTEAFF.

This clone was recorded only once. The chain carries TRBV9 and TRBJ1-2; D is perhaps TRBD1 (5 bases). Per the germline V gene, CDR1 is SGDLS and CDR2 is YYNGEE. Trimming cost V 4 bases and J 1 base, with 14 bases left between them. CDR3 length equals 15 residues. As DNA, the CDR3 is TGTGCCAGCAGCTCCCCGTCAAGGGGTAACTATGGCTACACCTTC. The encoded protein is CASSSPSRGNYGYTF.

This clone was observed once. The chain carries TRBV19 and TRBJ2-3; TRBD2 might be the D (5 bases). The CDR3 has 13 amino acids. V lost 3 bases to trimming and J lost 3 bases, with 7 bases between them. Germline-derived CDR1 and CDR2 are LNHDA and SQIVND (reference sequence). CDR3 sequence (DNA): TGTGCCAGTAGTATCCGAGGGACAGATACGCAGTATTTT. This codes for CASSIRGTDTQYF. The entire variable domain, with the rest obtained from reference TRBV19 and TRBJ2-3, is as follows: DGGITQSPKYLFRKEGQNVTLSCEQNLNHDAMYWYRQDPGQGLRLIYYSQIVNDFQKGDIAEGYSVSREKKESFPLTVTSAQKNPTAFYLCASSIRGTDTQYFGPGTRLTVL.

V gene TRBV18 combines with J gene TRBJ1-3, with D possibly matching TRBD1 (6 bases). Germline V gene data show CDR1 as KGHSH and CDR2 as LQKENI. The CDR3 length is 14 residues. The V end was cut by 4 bases, the J end by 3 bases, with 10 bases between. The CDR3 DNA sequence: TGTGCCAGCTCACTAGGACAGTATGGAAACACCATATATTTT. It specifies CASSLGQYGNTIYF.

This chain uses TRBV28 with TRBJ1-2; D is possibly TRBD1 (5 bases). The CDR3 is 13 amino acids. Per the germline V gene, CDR1 is MDHEN and CDR2 is SYDVKM. V gave up 6 bases and J gave up 8 bases, with 16 bases separating them. The CDR3 sequence: CASRTAGHRGYTF. DNA for the CDR3: TGTGCCAGCAGGACCGCAGGACATCGGGGCTACACCTTC.

This sequence joins TRBV19 and TRBJ1-2, with 7 bases fitting TRBD1. Germline assignment: CDR1 LNHDA and CDR2 SQIVND (reference sequence). With V trimmed by 4 bases and J by 0 bases, 5 bases remained unmatched. CDR3 length: 15 residues. CDR3 sequence reads: CASSTWTGANYGYTF. The DNA for the CDR3 is TGTGCCAGTAGTACCTGGACAGGAGCTAACTATGGCTACACCTTC.